Below are 16 T cell receptor beta chains sequenced from a single sample in a study of blood T cell repertoires in COVID-19. This table comes from immunoSEQ multiplex PCR, and its TCRdb copy is limited to in-frame clones, with some not included. The sample records 200,000 to 300,000 clones, over 70% being singletons. Sequenced input: peripheral blood. These TCRs come from a man in his forties or fifties with acute or convalescent COVID-19.

This chain's CDR3 is CASEHRDTGELFF. DNA for the CDR3: TGTGCCAGCGAACACAGGGACACCGGGGAGCTGTTTTTT. The chain joins TRBV2 to TRBJ2-2; possible D gene TRBD1, 6 bases. V gave up 8 bases and J gave up 3 bases, with 10 bases separating them. Germline CDR1 SNHLY, CDR2 FYNNEI. The CDR3 is made up of 13 amino acids.

The J gene is TRBJ1-2, the V gene TRBV5-4; TRBD1 agrees at 7 bases. J lost 4 bases, V lost 3 bases, and 6 bases had no gene match. Germline CDR1 is SGHNT and CDR2 is YYREEE (reference sequence). The CDR3 runs to 14 residues. The CDR3 is CASSSSGGSYGYTF. The CDR3 nucleotides are TGTGCCAGCAGCTCATCAGGGGGGAGCTATGGCTACACCTTC.

The chain combines TRBV3-1 (or the pseudogene TRBV3-2) with TRBJ1-5; D perhaps matches TRBD1 (6 bases). The length of the CDR3 is 16 residues. Germline CDR1 LGHDT, CDR2 YNNKEL (reference sequence). V lost 1 base and J 4 bases, leaving 14 bases between the germline ends. This CDR3 is CASSQGVQGLNQPQHF. The CDR3 nucleotides are TGTGCCAGCAGCCAAGGGGTTCAGGGGCTTAATCAGCCCCAGCATTTT.

The rearrangement links TRBV30 to TRBJ1-1; TRBD1 agrees at 9 bases. The CDR3 runs 14 residues. The J segment lost 4 bases and the V segment lost 4 bases, leaving 7 bases of the junction unmatched. CDR1 is GTSNPN and CDR2 is SVGIG in the germline V gene (reference sequence). In nucleotides, the CDR3 is TGTGCCTGGACAACAGGGGGCTGGGTCACTGAAGCTTTCTTT. Its translation: CAWTTGGWVTEAFF. Together with reference TRBV30 and TRBJ1-1, the CDR3 gives the full variable domain: SQTIHQWPATLVQPVGSPLSLECTVEGTSNPNLYWYRQAAGRGLQLLFYSVGIGQISSEVPQNLSASRPQDRQFILSSKKLLLSDSGFYLCAWTTGGWVTEAFFGQGTRLTVV.

The count of this clone is one. The rearrangement joins TRBV6-5 to TRBJ2-1; D might be TRBD2 (7 bases). Trimming removed 6 bases from V and 7 bases from J, with 13 bases in between. Germline CDR1 and CDR2: MNHEY and SVGAGI. The CDR3 contains 13 residues. CDR3 in DNA: TGTGCCAGCAGGGAGAGGGGGGGAAATGAGCAGTTCTTC. Translating gives CASRERGGNEQFF.

The chain employs TRBV11-2 and TRBJ2-7, with a weak D call TRBD1 (5 bases). V lost 1 base and J lost 4, with 14 bases in between. There are 15 residues in the CDR3. The V gene's germline CDR1 is SGHAT and CDR2 FQNNGV. The CDR3 here is CASSLGAQETYEQYF. The CDR3 DNA is TGTGCCAGCAGCTTAGGGGCACAGGAGACTTACGAGCAGTACTTC.

The J gene is TRBJ1-5, the V gene TRBV7-9; no definite D call. Trimming stripped 1 base from V and 3 bases from J, with 10 bases between. The CDR3 has 15 residues. Germline lookup yields CDR1 SEHNR and CDR2 FQNEAQ (reference sequence). The CDR3 protein is CASSLGGQHNQPQHF. CDR3 DNA: TGTGCCAGCAGCTTAGGAGGGCAGCACAATCAGCCCCAGCATTTT.

The rearrangement links TRBV9 to TRBJ1-3; TRBD1 matches 7 bases. The CDR3 is 15 residues long. Trimming removed 3 bases from V and 7 bases from J; junction bases left unmatched: 10. Germline lookup yields CDR1 SGDLS and CDR2 YYNGEE. As DNA, the CDR3 is TGTGCCAGCAGCGCCCACGGACAGGAGGCCAACACCATATATTTT. Its protein is CASSAHGQEANTIYF.

The DNA of the CDR3 is TGTGCCAGCAGCTCCCTAGCGGGAGGGGGTCAAGAGACCCAGTACTTC. Protein sequence: CASSSLAGGGQETQYF. The J gene is TRBJ2-5, the V gene TRBV7-2; TRBD2 matches 12 bases. CDR1 is SGHTA and CDR2 is FQGNSA in the germline V gene. The CDR3 runs to 16 residues. V gave up 4 bases and J gave up 2 bases; unmatched junction bases: 5.

The chain has TRBV10-1 and TRBJ1-1; D might be TRBD1 (6 bases). Germline CDR1 WNHNN, CDR2 SYGVQD (reference sequence). V was pared by 4 bases and J by 4 bases, with 13 bases between. The CDR3 covers 14 residues. CDR3 amino acids: CASSGLRGRTEAFF. As DNA, the CDR3 is TGCGCCAGCAGTGGACTCAGGGGACGCACTGAAGCTTTCTTT.

The chain links TRBV6-5 to TRBJ2-7, with TRBD1 matching 8 bases. Trimming at V came to 5 bases and at J to 5 bases, leaving 5 bases not matched to a gene. The CDR3 length is 13 residues. CDR1 is MNHEY, CDR2 SVGAGI, per germline. The CDR3 sequence: CASSPRQGNEQYF. In nucleotides, the CDR3 is TGTGCCAGCAGTCCTCGACAGGGGAACGAGCAGTACTTC.

The chain couples TRBV10-3 to TRBJ2-3, with D uncertain. Trimming removed 0 bases at V and 0 bases at J, with 7 bases between. This CDR3 is built from 15 residues. Looked up from germline, CDR1 is ENHRY and CDR2 is SYGVKD. CDR3 sequence: CAISESTVSTDTQYF. The CDR3 DNA reads TGTGCCATCAGTGAGTCAACGGTTAGCACAGATACGCAGTATTTT.

The V call is TRBV27, the J call TRBJ1-1, with 8 bases fitting TRBD1. Germline CDR1 reads MNHEY; CDR2 reads SMNVEV (reference sequence). Trimming removed 9 bases from V and 4 bases from J; junction bases left unmatched: 4. This CDR3 has 12 residues. CDR3 residues: CASWTGLTEAFF. As DNA, the CDR3 is TGTGCCAGTTGGACAGGGCTCACTGAAGCTTTCTTT.

J is TRBJ1-4 and V is TRBV30, with a possible D match to TRBD1 (6 bases). This CDR3 has 15 residues. V was trimmed by 0 bases and J by 7 bases, leaving 15 bases between them. CDR1 GTSNPN and CDR2 SVGIG come from the germline V gene (reference sequence). This chain's CDR3 is CAWSVPRQGSEKLFF. DNA for the CDR3: TGTGCCTGGAGTGTACCCCGCCAGGGGAGTGAAAAACTGTTTTTT.

This clone has only one observation. This chain links TRBV15 with TRBJ1-2, with 10 bases lining up with TRBD1. Germline V gene lookup returns CDR1 LNHNV and CDR2 YYDKDF (reference sequence). The CDR3 has 15 residues. The V gene end was trimmed by 5 bases and the J gene end by 2 bases; junction bases not matched to a gene: 5. CDR3 in amino acids: CATSGDRGGNYGYTF. CDR3 nucleotides: TGTGCCACCAGCGGGGACAGGGGCGGGAACTATGGCTACACCTTC.

The chain links TRBV10-2 to TRBJ1-1; 7 bases fit TRBD1. The CDR3 is 16 residues long. The germline CDR1 and CDR2 sequences are WSHSY and SAAADI. J lost 3 bases, V lost 8 bases, and 15 bases had no gene match. The CDR3 DNA reads TGCGCCAGCTTTACGAACAGGGGCGCAATGGACACTGAAGCTTTCTTT. It specifies CASFTNRGAMDTEAFF.